Described below is a single TCR beta chain sequence and its context. These data are taken from a study of blood T cell repertoires in COVID-19. About the study: The samples span acute and convalescent COVID-19 from the United States, Italy and Spain. The cDNA or gDNA used as material had been derived from T cells, B-cell-depleted T cells, or PBMCs.

This CDR3 comprises 14 residues. Looked up from germline, CDR1 is SGHRS and CDR2 is YFSETQ. Trimming took off 3 bases at V and 3 bases at J, with 9 bases between the two ends. Original processing methods: Amplification with reference gene primers provided the estimates of nucleated cell counts. Method: immunoSEQ multiplex PCR; TCRdb's copy keeps in-frame clones and lacks some. V, J and clone size are those of that table, while D and trimming were read from the DNA. Among about 33,000 clones listed, 80% to 95% were seen once. The chain recombines TRBV5-1 with TRBJ1-4; maybe TRBD1 (5 bases). The source material was peripheral blood. This sequence was found in a male donor with active COVID-19. CDR3 amino acids: CASSSDTANEKLFF. DNA of the CDR3: TGCGCCAGCAGCTCGGACACCGCTAATGAAAAACTGTTTTTT.